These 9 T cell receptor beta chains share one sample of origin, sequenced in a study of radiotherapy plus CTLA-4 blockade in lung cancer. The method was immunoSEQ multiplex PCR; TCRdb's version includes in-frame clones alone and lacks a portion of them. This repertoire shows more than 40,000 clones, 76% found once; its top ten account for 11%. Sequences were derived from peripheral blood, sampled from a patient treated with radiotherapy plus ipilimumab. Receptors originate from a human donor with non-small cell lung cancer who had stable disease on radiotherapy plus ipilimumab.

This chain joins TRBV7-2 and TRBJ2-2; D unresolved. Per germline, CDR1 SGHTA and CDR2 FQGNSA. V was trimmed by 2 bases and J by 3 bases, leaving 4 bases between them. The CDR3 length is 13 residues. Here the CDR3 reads CASSLWHTGELFF. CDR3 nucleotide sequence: TGTGCCAGCAGCTTATGGCACACCGGGGAGCTGTTTTTT.

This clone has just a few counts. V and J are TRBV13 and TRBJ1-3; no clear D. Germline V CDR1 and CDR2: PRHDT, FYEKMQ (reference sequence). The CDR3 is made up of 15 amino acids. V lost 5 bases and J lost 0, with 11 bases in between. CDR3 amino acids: CASSPARGSGNTIYF. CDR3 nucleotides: TGTGCCAGCAGCCCGGCGAGAGGCTCTGGAAACACCATATATTTT.

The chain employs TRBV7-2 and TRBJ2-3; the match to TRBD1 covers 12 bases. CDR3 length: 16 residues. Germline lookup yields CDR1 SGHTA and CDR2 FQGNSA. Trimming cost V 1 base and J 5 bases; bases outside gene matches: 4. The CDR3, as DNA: TGTGCCAGCAGCTTAGGGGACAGGGGGCTTTTAGATACGCAGTATTTT. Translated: CASSLGDRGLLDTQYF.

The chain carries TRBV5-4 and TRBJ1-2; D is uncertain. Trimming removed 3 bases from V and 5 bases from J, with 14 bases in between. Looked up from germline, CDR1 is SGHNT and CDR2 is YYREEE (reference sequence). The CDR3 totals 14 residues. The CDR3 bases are TGTGCCAGCAGCTCCTCCGGTAACTGGTATGGCTACACCTTC. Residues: CASSSSGNWYGYTF.

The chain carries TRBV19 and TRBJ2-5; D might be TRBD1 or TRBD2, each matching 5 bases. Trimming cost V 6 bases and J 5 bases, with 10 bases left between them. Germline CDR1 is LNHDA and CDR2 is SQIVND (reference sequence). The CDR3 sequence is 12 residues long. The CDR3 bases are TGTGCCAGTAGGGGGGATCTCGAGACCCAGTACTTC. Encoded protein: CASRGDLETQYF.

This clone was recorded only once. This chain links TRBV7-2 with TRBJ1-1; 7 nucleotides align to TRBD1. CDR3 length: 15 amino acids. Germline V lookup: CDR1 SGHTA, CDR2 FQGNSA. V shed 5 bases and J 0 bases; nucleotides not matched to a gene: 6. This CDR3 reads CASSPRGQMNTEAFF. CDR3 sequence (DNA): TGTGCCAGCAGCCCACGGGGACAGATGAACACTGAAGCTTTCTTT.

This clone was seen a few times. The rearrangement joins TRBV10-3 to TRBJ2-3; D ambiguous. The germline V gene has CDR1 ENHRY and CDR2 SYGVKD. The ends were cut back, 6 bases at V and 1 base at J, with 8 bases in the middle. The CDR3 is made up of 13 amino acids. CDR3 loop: CAISTLGTDTQYF. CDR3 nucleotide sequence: TGTGCCATCAGCACTCTAGGCACAGATACGCAGTATTTT.

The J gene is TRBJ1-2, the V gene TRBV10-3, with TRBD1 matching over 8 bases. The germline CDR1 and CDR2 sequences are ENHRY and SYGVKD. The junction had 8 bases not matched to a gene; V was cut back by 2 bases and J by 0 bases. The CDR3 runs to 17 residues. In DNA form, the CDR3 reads TGTGCCATCAGTGAGAGTCAGGGGGCTCACCCTAACTATGGCTACACCTTC. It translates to CAISESQGAHPNYGYTF.

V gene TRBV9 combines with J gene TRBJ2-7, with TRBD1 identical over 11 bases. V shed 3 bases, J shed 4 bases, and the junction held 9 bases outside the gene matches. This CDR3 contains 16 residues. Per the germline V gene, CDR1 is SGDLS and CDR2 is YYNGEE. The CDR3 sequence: CASSGLRDRGIYEQYF. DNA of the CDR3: TGTGCCAGCAGCGGACTAAGGGACAGGGGGATTTACGAGCAGTACTTC.